This section outlines one T cell receptor (beta chain) sequence together with its context. All patients experienced relapse after autologous stem cell transplantation, and brentuximab vedotin exposure was variable. Patients reached a best response of complete response, partial response or progressive disease. Measured with immunoSEQ multiplex PCR; TCRdb has only the in-frame clones, and not every one. The table has 45,000 or so clones, about nine tenths seen once; the top ten hold about 8.9%. The data are from a study of PD-1 blockade in classical Hodgkin lymphoma. This TCR derives from a human donor with classical Hodgkin lymphoma. The sample was peripheral blood mononuclear cells (PBMCs), taken at baseline.

CDR3 in amino acids: CASSQTISSYEQYF. Here the CDR3 DNA reads TGCGCCAGCAGCCAAACCATAAGCTCCTACGAGCAGTACTTC. The chain employs TRBV4-1 and TRBJ2-7; D gene ambiguous. Looked up from germline, CDR1 is MGHRA and CDR2 is YSYEKL. The CDR3 spans 14 residues. V lost 2 bases and J lost 0, with 8 bases in between.